This passage covers 27 T cell receptor beta chains from one sample sequenced in a study of blood T cell repertoires in COVID-19. Profiled with immunoSEQ multiplex PCR; TCRdb holds only in-frame clones, not every one. This repertoire shows 200,000 to 250,000 clones, approximately 82% found once; its top ten account for 9.7%. Material: peripheral blood. Receptors were obtained from a man aged 50 to 60 with active or convalescent COVID-19.

This chain connects TRBV6-2 or TRBV6-3 to TRBJ1-2, with D possibly TRBD1 on 5 matching bases. Germline CDR1 MNHEY, CDR2 SVGEGT. The CDR3 is 13 residues long. Deletions cut 2 bases from V and 5 bases from J, with 9 bases between. This CDR3 is CASSYEAGYGYTF. CDR3 nucleotide sequence: TGTGCCAGCAGTTACGAGGCAGGGTATGGCTACACCTTC.

The chain employs TRBV18 and TRBJ2-2; D is possibly TRBD2 (6 bases). Trimming left V 5 bases short and J 4 bases short, with 17 bases between. The CDR3 length is 16 residues. CDR1 and CDR2 (germline): KGHSH, LQKENI. Here the CDR3 reads CASSSTWDFTTGELFF. CDR3 coding DNA: TGTGCCAGCTCATCTACTTGGGACTTCACCACCGGGGAGCTGTTTTTT.

For this clone: Other DNA sequences within the sample encode an identical CDR3. The chain joins TRBV24-1 to TRBJ2-5; 8 positions agree with TRBD1. In germline, CDR1 is KGHDR, CDR2 SFDVKD. CDR3 length: 15 residues. V shed 4 bases and J 4 bases; nucleotides not matched to a gene: 7. The CDR3 loop is CATSDPAGGGETQYF. The DNA of the CDR3 is TGTGCCACCAGTGACCCCGCAGGGGGCGGAGAGACCCAGTACTTC.

The V call is TRBV19, the J call TRBJ2-3; possibly TRBD1 for D (5 bases). The germline V and J ends were trimmed by 5 bases and 0 bases, with 9 bases remaining between them. Germline assignment: CDR1 LNHDA and CDR2 SQIVND (reference sequence). This CDR3 spans 14 amino acids. The CDR3 DNA reads as TGTGCCAGTAGTCAGGCAGGGAGCACAGATACGCAGTATTTT. It specifies CASSQAGSTDTQYF.

The DNA of the CDR3 is TGCAGCGCCGTGGCGGTCTATGGCTACACCTTC. It codes for CSAVAVYGYTF. This chain uses TRBV29-1 with TRBJ1-2; the D is unclear. V lost 7 bases to trimming and J lost 4 bases, with 10 bases between them. This CDR3 contains 11 residues. The germline V gene has CDR1 SQVTM and CDR2 ANQGSEA.

The CDR3 nucleotides are TGTGCCAGCAGCGTAGCCCTGACGGCTATGCGGGATACGCAGTATTTT. Translated: CASSVALTAMRDTQYF. The chain carries TRBV9 and TRBJ2-3; no firm D call. The CDR3 loop spans 16 amino acids. V was pared by 0 bases and J by 6 bases, with 17 bases between. Germline V gives CDR1 SGDLS, CDR2 YYNGEE.

CDR3 sequence reads: CASSRDNYGYTF. The CDR3 nucleotides read TGTGCCAGCTCAAGAGATAACTATGGCTACACCTTC. The chain is built from TRBV18 and TRBJ1-2, with D unresolved. Germline V CDR1 and CDR2: KGHSH, LQKENI. V lost 5 bases, J lost 1 base, and 5 bases lay in between. The CDR3 totals 12 residues.

This sequence joins TRBV2 and TRBJ2-3; 7 nucleotides match TRBD2. Germline CDR1 and CDR2: SNHLY and FYNNEI. J gave up 2 bases and V 5 bases, and 4 bases lay outside the gene matches. CDR3 length equals 14 residues. DNA for the CDR3: TGTGCCAGCAGTCGGGGGACTAACACAGATACGCAGTATTTT. It encodes CASSRGTNTDTQYF.

The rearrangement uses TRBV19 and TRBJ2-1; 10 nucleotides match TRBD1. Germline loops: CDR1 LNHDA, CDR2 SQIVND (reference sequence). This CDR3 has 13 amino acids. The junction had 1 base not matched to a gene; V was cut back by 6 bases and J by 5 bases. Here the CDR3 reads CASRGQGNNEQFF. CDR3 nucleotide sequence: TGTGCCAGTAGGGGACAGGGGAACAATGAGCAGTTCTTC.

The chain links TRBV7-3 to TRBJ2-2; the D gene is possibly TRBD2 (6 bases). From germline, CDR1 is SGHTA and CDR2 FQGTGA. The germline V and J ends were trimmed by 5 bases and 0 bases, with 10 bases remaining between them. This CDR3 is 15 amino acids long. The CDR3 reads CASSRGGSNTGELFF. Written as DNA, the CDR3 is TGTGCCAGCAGCCGTGGGGGGTCGAACACCGGGGAGCTGTTTTTT.

The rearrangement joins TRBV29-1 to TRBJ2-2; D is perhaps TRBD1 (8 bases). The germline gives CDR1 SQVTM, CDR2 ANQGSEA. V was pared by 5 bases and J by 1 base, with 17 bases between. CDR3 length: 16 residues. This CDR3 reads CSVRTGGVWNTGELFF. As DNA, the CDR3 is TGCAGCGTTCGCACAGGGGGGGTTTGGAACACCGGGGAGCTGTTTTTT.

This clone was found once. Written as DNA, the CDR3 is TGCAGTGCTATCCTATACAATGAGCAGTTCTTC. Translated, it gives CSAILYNEQFF. The J gene is TRBJ2-1, the V gene TRBV20-1; D uncertain. Trimming removed 4 bases from V and 4 bases from J, with 5 bases in between. The germline gives CDR1 DFQATT, CDR2 SNEGSKA (reference sequence). The CDR3 covers 11 residues.

The gene calls are TRBV28 and TRBJ2-1; 7 positions agree with TRBD2. J gave up 5 bases and V 3 bases, and 19 bases lay outside the gene matches. Germline lookup yields CDR1 MDHEN and CDR2 SYDVKM. The CDR3 runs 19 residues. The CDR3, as DNA: TGTGCCAGCAGTTTCTACCGACTGGGCCGGCGGGGGTACCACAATGAGCAGTTCTTC. This codes for CASSFYRLGRRGYHNEQFF.

The rearrangement links TRBV6-2 or TRBV6-3 to TRBJ1-5; tentatively, D is TRBD1 (6 bases). V lost 4 bases, J lost 7 bases, and 11 bases lay in between. This CDR3 region has 13 residues. The germline gives CDR1 MNHEY, CDR2 SVGEGT. CDR3 nucleotide sequence: TGTGCCAGCAGTTGGGACAAGTACCAGCCCCAGCATTTT. Translating gives CASSWDKYQPQHF.

The chain combines TRBV7-3 with TRBJ2-5, with D perhaps matching TRBD2 (6 bases). Germline CDR1 reads SGHTA; CDR2 reads FQGTGA. Trimming removed 0 bases at V and 2 bases at J, with 10 bases between. The CDR3 extends over 15 amino acids. The CDR3 region has the DNA TGTGCCAGCAGCTTAACGGGCGGGGCTCAAGAGACCCAGTACTTC. It codes for CASSLTGGAQETQYF.

This clone was seen just once. The chain is built from TRBV19 and TRBJ2-2, with 7 positions matching TRBD2. V dropped 9 bases and J dropped 3; count of bases not matched to a gene: 7. Germline CDR1 is LNHDA and CDR2 is SQIVND (reference sequence). The CDR3 totals 14 residues. The CDR3 DNA follows: TGTGCCAGCTTCGGGAGGTGGGACACCGGGGAGCTGTTTTTT. Translated, it gives CASFGRWDTGELFF.

The rearrangement links TRBV19 to TRBJ2-5; D call uncertain. The length of the CDR3 is 13 residues. The V gene's germline CDR1 is LNHDA and CDR2 SQIVND (reference sequence). The germline V and J ends were trimmed by 2 bases and 1 base, with 5 bases remaining between them. As DNA, the CDR3 is TGTGCCAGTAGTATATATCTCCAAGAGACCCAGTACTTC. Its translation: CASSIYLQETQYF.

The chain couples TRBV5-4 to TRBJ1-4; 8 bases fit TRBD1. Per the germline V gene, CDR1 is SGHNT and CDR2 is YYREEE (reference sequence). Unmatched junction bases numbered 9, after V lost 4 bases and J lost 4 bases. This CDR3 has 16 amino acids. The CDR3 reads CASSDKPGGLNEKLFF. CDR3 in DNA: TGTGCCAGCAGCGATAAACCAGGGGGCCTTAATGAAAAACTGTTTTTT. Combining the CDR3 with reference TRBV5-4 and TRBJ1-4 gives the whole variable domain ETGVTQSPTHLIKTRGQQVTLRCSSQSGHNTVSWYQQALGQGPQFIFQYYREEENGRGNFPPRFSGLQFPNYSSELNVNALELDDSALYLCASSDKPGGLNEKLFFGSGTQLSVL.

This chain joins TRBV15 and TRBJ1-4; a possible D gene is TRBD1 (5 bases). CDR3 size: 13 residues. Germline values: CDR1 LNHNV, CDR2 YYDKDF (reference sequence). V was shortened by 1 base and J by 5 bases, with 5 bases between the two germline ends. In DNA form, the CDR3 reads TGTGCCACCAGCAGAGCAGGGAATGAAAAACTGTTTTTT. It yields the protein CATSRAGNEKLFF. The full variable domain, completed using reference TRBV15 and TRBJ1-4, is DAMVIQNPRYQVTQFGKPVTLSCSQTLNHNVMYWYQQKSSQAPKLLFHYYDKDFNNEADTPDNFQSRRPNTSFCFLDIRSPGLGDTAMYLCATSRAGNEKLFFGSGTQLSVL.

The chain employs TRBV9 and TRBJ2-1, with D possibly being TRBD1 (6 bases). The V end was cut by 4 bases, the J end by 8 bases, with 16 bases between. The germline V gene encodes CDR1 SGDLS and CDR2 YYNGEE. This CDR3 has 14 amino acids. CDR3 region: CASSLGHRVDEQFF. The CDR3 bases are TGTGCCAGCAGCCTCGGACACAGGGTTGATGAGCAGTTCTTC.

This sequence joins TRBV6-2 or TRBV6-3 and TRBJ1-2; TRBD1 agrees at 8 bases. The ends lost 5 bases at V and 10 bases at J; junction bases unmatched: 12. The CDR3 contains 14 residues. Germline V CDR1 and CDR2: MNHEY, SVGEGT. CDR3 in DNA: TGTGCCAGCAGTCCGGACAGGGCGCTCTATAACTACACCTTC. Protein sequence: CASSPDRALYNYTF.

The CDR3 sequence is CASSIRSISYTF. As DNA, the CDR3 is TGTGCCAGTAGTATCCGTAGTATCAGCTACACCTTC. The rearrangement uses TRBV19 and TRBJ1-2; D is uncertain. V lost 3 bases and J 9 bases, leaving 11 bases between the germline ends. Looked up from germline, CDR1 is LNHDA and CDR2 is SQIVND (reference sequence). This CDR3 has 12 amino acids.

This chain joins TRBV10-3 and TRBJ1-2, with 9 bases lining up with TRBD1. The ends lost 7 bases at V and 5 bases at J; junction bases unmatched: 8. Germline V gives CDR1 ENHRY, CDR2 SYGVKD. This CDR3 is 14 amino acids long. CDR3 amino acids: CAITRDRDAYGYTF. The CDR3 bases are TGTGCCATCACCAGGGACAGGGACGCGTATGGCTACACCTTC.

The V call is TRBV9, the J call TRBJ2-4; the D gene is possibly TRBD2 (6 bases). The CDR3 sequence is 13 residues long. Trimming removed 0 bases at V and 12 bases at J, with 13 bases between. Germline loops: CDR1 SGDLS, CDR2 YYNGEE. For the CDR3, the DNA is TGTGCCAGCAGCGTAGGCCCCAGGGAGGATCAGTACTTC. Translating gives CASSVGPREDQYF.

This clone was counted only a few times. The chain is built from TRBV6-5 and TRBJ1-6; TRBD1 agrees at 9 bases. V gave up 0 bases and J gave up 8 bases; unmatched junction bases: 5. The CDR3 is 16 residues long. The germline V gene has CDR1 MNHEY and CDR2 SVGAGI. In nucleotides, the CDR3 is TGTGCCAGCAGTTACTCCTTCGGACAGGGGCATTCACCCCTCCACTTT. Encoded protein: CASSYSFGQGHSPLHF.

The chain employs TRBV28 and TRBJ1-1, with D possibly being TRBD1 (5 bases). CDR1 MDHEN and CDR2 SYDVKM come from the germline V gene. V was pared by 6 bases and J by 4 bases, with 21 bases between. This CDR3 has 16 amino acids. CDR3 sequence (DNA): TGTGCCAGCAGCCAAGACGCCGGGGGTATTTTCACTGAAGCTTTCTTT. This codes for CASSQDAGGIFTEAFF. The variable domain in full, with the rest retrieved from reference TRBV28 and TRBJ1-1, is DVKVTQSSRYLVKRTGEKVFLECVQDMDHENMFWYRQDPGLGLRLIYFSYDVKMKEKGDIPEGYSVSREKKERFSLILESASTNQTSMYLCASSQDAGGIFTEAFFGQGTRLTVV.

The chain has TRBV5-1 and TRBJ1-2; D perhaps matches TRBD1 (5 bases). V dropped 2 bases and J dropped 3 bases, with 11 bases sitting between them. Germline CDR1 and CDR2: SGHRS and YFSETQ. The CDR3 extends over 14 amino acids. CDR3 amino acids: CASSLKDSYYGYTF. CDR3 DNA: TGCGCCAGCAGCTTAAAAGACAGCTACTATGGCTACACCTTC.